This entry features one T cell receptor beta chain sequence. Assay: immunoSEQ multiplex PCR; the TCRdb copy retains only in-frame clones and omits some. Altogether roughly 67,000 clones are present, 80% to 90% being singletons, with the ten largest covering about 1.7%. The entry originates in a study of OX40 agonist ivuxolimab in advanced cancers. Germline CDR1 is MDHEN and CDR2 is SYDVKM. The V segment lost 6 bases and the J segment 5 bases; nucleotides outside the gene matches: 13. This CDR3 spans 16 amino acids. This TCR was recovered from an adult with an advanced solid tumor such as melanoma, head and neck, liver or kidney cancer. The sample consisted of CD4+ or CD8+ T cells sorted from blood, taken in a trial of the OX40 agonist ivuxolimab. The rearrangement uses TRBV28 and TRBJ2-7, with 10 bases lining up with TRBD1. The CDR3 coding sequence is TGTGCCAGCAGACCGATGATGCGGGACAGGGGTAACGAGCAGTACTTC. It is translated as CASRPMMRDRGNEQYF.